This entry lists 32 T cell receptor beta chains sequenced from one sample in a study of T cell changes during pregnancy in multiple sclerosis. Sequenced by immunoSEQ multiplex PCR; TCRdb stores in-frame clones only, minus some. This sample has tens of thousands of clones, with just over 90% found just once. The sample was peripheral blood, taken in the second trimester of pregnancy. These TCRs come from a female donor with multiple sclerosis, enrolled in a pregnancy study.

The CDR3 spells CASSEAGTVETQYF. The CDR3 DNA follows: TGTGCCAGTAGTGAAGCGGGTACCGTAGAGACCCAGTACTTC. The rearrangement joins TRBV19 to TRBJ2-5; possibly TRBD2 for D (6 bases). Germline CDR1 reads LNHDA; CDR2 reads SQIVND (reference sequence). This CDR3 has 14 amino acids. V lost 5 bases and J lost 4, with 14 bases in between.

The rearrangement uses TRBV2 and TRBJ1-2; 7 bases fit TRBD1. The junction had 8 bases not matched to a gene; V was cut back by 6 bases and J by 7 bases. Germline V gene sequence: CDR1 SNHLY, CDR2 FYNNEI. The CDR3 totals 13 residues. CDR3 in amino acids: CASSVDRVVGYTF. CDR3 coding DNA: TGTGCCAGCAGCGTAGACAGGGTAGTTGGCTACACCTTC.

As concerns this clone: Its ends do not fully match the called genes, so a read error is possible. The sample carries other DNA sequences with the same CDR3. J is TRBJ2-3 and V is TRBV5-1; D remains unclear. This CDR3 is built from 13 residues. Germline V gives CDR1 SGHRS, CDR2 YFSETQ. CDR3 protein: CASSLPGADTQYF. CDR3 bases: TGTGCCAGCAGCTTGCCCGGTGCGGATACGCAGTATTTT.

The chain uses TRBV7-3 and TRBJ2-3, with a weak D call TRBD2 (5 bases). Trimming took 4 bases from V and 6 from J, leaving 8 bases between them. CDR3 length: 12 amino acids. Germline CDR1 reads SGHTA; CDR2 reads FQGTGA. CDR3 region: CASSYTGDTQYF. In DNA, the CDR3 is TGTGCCAGCAGCTATACGGGGGATACGCAGTATTTT. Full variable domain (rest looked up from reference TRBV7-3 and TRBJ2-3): GAGVSQTPSNKVTEKGKYVELRCDPISGHTALYWYRQSLGQGPEFLIYFQGTGAADDSGLPNDRFFAVRPEGSVSTLKIQRTERGDSAVYLCASSYTGDTQYFGPGTRLTVL.

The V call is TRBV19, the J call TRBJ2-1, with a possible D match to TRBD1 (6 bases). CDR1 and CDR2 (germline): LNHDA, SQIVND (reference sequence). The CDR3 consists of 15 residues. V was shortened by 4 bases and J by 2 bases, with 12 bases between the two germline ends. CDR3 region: CASSTDRLTYNEQFF. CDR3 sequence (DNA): TGTGCCAGTAGTACCGACAGGTTGACCTACAATGAGCAGTTCTTC.

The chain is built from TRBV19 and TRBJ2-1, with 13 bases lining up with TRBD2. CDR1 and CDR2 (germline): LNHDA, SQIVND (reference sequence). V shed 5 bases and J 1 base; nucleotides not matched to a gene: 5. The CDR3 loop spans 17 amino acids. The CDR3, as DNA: TGTGCCAGTAGTCCGCGGACTAGCGGGAGATCCTACAATGAGCAGTTCTTC. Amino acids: CASSPRTSGRSYNEQFF. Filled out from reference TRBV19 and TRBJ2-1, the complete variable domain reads DGGITQSPKYLFRKEGQNVTLSCEQNLNHDAMYWYRQDPGQGLRLIYYSQIVNDFQKGDIAEGYSVSREKKESFPLTVTSAQKNPTAFYLCASSPRTSGRSYNEQFFGPGTRLTVL.

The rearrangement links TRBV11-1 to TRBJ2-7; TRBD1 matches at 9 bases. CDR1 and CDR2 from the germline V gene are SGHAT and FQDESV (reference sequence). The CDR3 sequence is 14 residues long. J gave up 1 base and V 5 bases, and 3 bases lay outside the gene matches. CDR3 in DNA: TGTGCCAGCAGCAGGACAGGGGCTTCCTACGAGCAGTACTTC. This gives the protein CASSRTGASYEQYF.

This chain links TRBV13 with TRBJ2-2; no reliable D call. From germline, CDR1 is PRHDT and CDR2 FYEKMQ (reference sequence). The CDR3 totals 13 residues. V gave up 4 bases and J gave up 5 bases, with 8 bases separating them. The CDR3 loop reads CASSSTVTGELFF. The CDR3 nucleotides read TGTGCCAGCAGCTCCACAGTTACCGGGGAGCTGTTTTTT.

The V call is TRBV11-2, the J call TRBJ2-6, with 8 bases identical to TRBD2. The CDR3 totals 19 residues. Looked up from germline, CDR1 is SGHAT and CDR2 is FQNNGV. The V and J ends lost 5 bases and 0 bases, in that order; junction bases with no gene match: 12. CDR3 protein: CASSLPTSAKVSGANVLTF. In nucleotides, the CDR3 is TGTGCCAGCAGCCTCCCGACTAGCGCTAAGGTCTCTGGGGCCAACGTCCTGACTTTC.

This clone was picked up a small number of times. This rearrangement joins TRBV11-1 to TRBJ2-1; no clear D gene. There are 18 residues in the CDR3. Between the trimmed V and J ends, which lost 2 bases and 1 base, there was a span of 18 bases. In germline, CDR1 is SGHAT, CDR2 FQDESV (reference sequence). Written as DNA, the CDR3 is TGTGCCAGCAGCTTAATCAGTTCCAGGATCCCGTCCTACAATGAGCAGTTCTTC. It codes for CASSLISSRIPSYNEQFF.

Here the CDR3 reads CASSLETGRKNIQYF. The CDR3, as DNA: TGTGCCAGCAGCTTAGAAACAGGGCGGAAAAACATTCAGTACTTC. This chain joins TRBV7-2 and TRBJ2-4; D may be TRBD1 (6 bases). The CDR3 contains 15 residues. CDR1 and CDR2 from the germline V gene are SGHTA and FQGNSA. Trimming left V 1 base short and J 4 bases short, with 11 bases between.

The CDR3 loop reads CASSSSFREQYF. CDR3 coding DNA: TGTGCCAGCAGTTCCTCTTTCCGGGAGCAGTACTTC. This chain uses TRBV6-5 with TRBJ2-7; D unresolved. The germline V gene has CDR1 MNHEY and CDR2 SVGAGI. The CDR3 totals 12 residues. The V gene lost 4 bases and the J gene lost 7 bases, with 11 bases spanning the gap.

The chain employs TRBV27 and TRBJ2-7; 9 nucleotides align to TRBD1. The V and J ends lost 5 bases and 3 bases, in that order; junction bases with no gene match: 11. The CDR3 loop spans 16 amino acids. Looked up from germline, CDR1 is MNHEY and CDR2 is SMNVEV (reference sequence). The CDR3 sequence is CASSPPPGTGSYEQYF. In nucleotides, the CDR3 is TGTGCCAGCAGTCCTCCCCCAGGGACAGGGAGCTACGAGCAGTACTTC.

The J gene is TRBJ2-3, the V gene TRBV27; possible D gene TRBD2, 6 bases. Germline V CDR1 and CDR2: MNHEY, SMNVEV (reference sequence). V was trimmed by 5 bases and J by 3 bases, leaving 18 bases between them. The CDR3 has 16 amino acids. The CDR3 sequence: CASSGATSSETDTQYF. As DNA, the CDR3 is TGTGCCAGCAGTGGGGCCACCTCTAGCGAGACAGATACGCAGTATTTT.

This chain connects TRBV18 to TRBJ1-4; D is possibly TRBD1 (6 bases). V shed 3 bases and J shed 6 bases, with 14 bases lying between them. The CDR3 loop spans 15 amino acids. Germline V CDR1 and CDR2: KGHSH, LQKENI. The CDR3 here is CASSPSWGPDEKLFF. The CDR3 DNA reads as TGTGCCAGCTCACCTTCATGGGGGCCCGATGAAAAACTGTTTTTT.

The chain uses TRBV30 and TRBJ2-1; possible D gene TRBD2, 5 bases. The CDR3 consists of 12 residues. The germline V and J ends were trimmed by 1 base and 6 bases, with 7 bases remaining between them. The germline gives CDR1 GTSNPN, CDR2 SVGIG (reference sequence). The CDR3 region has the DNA TGTGCCTGGAGTGGACTATCCAATGAGCAGTTCTTC. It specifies CAWSGLSNEQFF.

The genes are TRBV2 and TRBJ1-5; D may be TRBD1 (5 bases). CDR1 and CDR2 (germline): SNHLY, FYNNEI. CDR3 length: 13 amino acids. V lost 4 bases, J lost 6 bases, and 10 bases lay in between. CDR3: CASSVGGPQPQHF. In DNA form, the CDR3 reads TGTGCCAGCAGTGTGGGGGGTCCTCAGCCCCAGCATTTT.

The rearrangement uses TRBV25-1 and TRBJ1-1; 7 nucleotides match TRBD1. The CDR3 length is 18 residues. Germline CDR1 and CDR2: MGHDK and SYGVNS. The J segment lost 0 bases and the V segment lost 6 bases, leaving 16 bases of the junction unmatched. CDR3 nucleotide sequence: TGTGCCAGCAGCCTATCCCTTAAGACAGGGCCTATGAACACTGAAGCTTTCTTT. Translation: CASSLSLKTGPMNTEAFF.

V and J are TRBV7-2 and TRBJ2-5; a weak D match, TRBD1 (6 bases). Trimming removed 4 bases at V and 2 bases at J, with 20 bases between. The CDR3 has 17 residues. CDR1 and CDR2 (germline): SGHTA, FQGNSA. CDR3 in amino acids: CASSSRRVGRGQETQYF. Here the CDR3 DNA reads TGTGCCAGCAGCTCCCGTCGTGTCGGTAGGGGGCAAGAGACCCAGTACTTC.

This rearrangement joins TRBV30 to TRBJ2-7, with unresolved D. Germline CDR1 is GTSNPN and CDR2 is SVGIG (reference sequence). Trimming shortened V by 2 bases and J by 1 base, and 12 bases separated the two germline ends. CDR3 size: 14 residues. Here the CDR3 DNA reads TGTGCCTGGAGTCTCCGTCTAAGTTCCTACGAGCAGTACTTC. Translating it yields CAWSLRLSSYEQYF. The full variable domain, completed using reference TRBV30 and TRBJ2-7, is SQTIHQWPATLVQPVGSPLSLECTVEGTSNPNLYWYRQAAGRGLQLLFYSVGIGQISSEVPQNLSASRPQDRQFILSSKKLLLSDSGFYLCAWSLRLSSYEQYFGPGTRLTVT.

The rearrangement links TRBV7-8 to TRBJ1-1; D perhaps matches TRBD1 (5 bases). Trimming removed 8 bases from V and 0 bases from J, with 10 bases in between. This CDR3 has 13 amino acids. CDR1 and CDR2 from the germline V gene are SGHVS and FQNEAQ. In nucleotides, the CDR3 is TGTGCCAGCTCCAGGGTCATGAACACTGAAGCTTTCTTT. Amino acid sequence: CASSRVMNTEAFF.

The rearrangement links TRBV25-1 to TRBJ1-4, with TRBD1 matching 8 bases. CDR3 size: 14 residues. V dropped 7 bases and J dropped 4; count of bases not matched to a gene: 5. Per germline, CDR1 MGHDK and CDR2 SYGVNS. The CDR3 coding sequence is TGTGCCAGCAATAGACAGGGGATTAATGAAAAACTGTTTTTT. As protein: CASNRQGINEKLFF.

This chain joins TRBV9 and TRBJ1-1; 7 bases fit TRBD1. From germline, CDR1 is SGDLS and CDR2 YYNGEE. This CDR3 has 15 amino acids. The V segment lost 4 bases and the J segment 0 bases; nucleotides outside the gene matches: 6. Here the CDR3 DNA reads TGTGCCAGCAGCCCCCGACAGGGAATGAACACTGAAGCTTTCTTT. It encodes CASSPRQGMNTEAFF.

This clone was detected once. The CDR3 loop reads CASSPQGNEQFF. In nucleotides, the CDR3 is TGTGCCAGCAGCCCTCAGGGGAATGAGCAGTTCTTC. The V gene is TRBV7-8, the J gene TRBJ2-1; the D gene is possibly TRBD1 (6 bases). The ends were cut back, 5 bases at V and 7 bases at J, with 9 bases in the middle. The CDR3 consists of 12 residues. The germline V gene has CDR1 SGHVS and CDR2 FQNEAQ.

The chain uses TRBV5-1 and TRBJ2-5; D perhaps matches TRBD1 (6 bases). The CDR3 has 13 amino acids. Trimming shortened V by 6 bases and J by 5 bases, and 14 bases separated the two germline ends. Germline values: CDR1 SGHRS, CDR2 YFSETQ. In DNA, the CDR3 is TGCGCCAGCAATACTGGGGGCGCGGAGACCCAGTACTTC. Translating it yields CASNTGGAETQYF.

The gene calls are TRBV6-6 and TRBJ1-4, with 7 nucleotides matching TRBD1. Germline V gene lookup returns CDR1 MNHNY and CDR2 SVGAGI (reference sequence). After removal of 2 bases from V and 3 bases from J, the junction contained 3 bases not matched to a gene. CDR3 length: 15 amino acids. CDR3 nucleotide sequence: TGTGCCAGCAGTTACCGTCAGGGGGCTAATGAAAAACTGTTTTTT. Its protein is CASSYRQGANEKLFF.

CDR3 in amino acids: CASRLGSSSYNEQFF. Here the CDR3 DNA reads TGTGCCAGCAGACTCGGGTCTAGCTCCTACAATGAGCAGTTCTTC. The genes are TRBV11-2 and TRBJ2-1; D not certain. Deletions cut 6 bases from V and 0 bases from J, with 12 bases between. The CDR3 has 15 residues. Per germline, CDR1 SGHAT and CDR2 FQNNGV.

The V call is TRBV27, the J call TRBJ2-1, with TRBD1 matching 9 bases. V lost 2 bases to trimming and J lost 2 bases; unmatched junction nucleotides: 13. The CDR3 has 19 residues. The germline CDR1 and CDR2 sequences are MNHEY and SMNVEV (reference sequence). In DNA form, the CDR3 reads TGTGCCAGCAGTTTAAGGACAGGGGACACCTCAGGCCCCTACAATGAGCAGTTCTTC. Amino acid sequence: CASSLRTGDTSGPYNEQFF.

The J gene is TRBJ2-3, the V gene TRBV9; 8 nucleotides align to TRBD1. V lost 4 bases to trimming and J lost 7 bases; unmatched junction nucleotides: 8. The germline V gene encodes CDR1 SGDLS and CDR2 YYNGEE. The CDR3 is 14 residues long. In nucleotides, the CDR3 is TGTGCCAGCAGCTTGACAGGGGCAAGGAATACGCAGTATTTT. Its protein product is CASSLTGARNTQYF.

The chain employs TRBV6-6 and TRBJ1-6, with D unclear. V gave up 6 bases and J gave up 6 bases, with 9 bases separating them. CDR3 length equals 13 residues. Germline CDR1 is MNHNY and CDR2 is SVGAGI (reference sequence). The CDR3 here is CASRAERNSPLHF. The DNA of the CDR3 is TGTGCCAGCAGGGCTGAGCGTAATTCACCCCTCCACTTT.

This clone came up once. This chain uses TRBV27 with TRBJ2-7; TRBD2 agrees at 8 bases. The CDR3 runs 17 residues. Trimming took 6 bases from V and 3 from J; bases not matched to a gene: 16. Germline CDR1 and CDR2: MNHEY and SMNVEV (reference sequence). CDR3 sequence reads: CASRPRGRGDLFYEQYF. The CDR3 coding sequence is TGTGCCAGCAGGCCACGGGGGCGGGGGGACCTTTTCTACGAGCAGTACTTC.

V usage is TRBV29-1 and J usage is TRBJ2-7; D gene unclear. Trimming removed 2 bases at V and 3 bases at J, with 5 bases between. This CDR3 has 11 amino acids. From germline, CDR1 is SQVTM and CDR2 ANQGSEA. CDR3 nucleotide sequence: TGCAGCGTTGAACAGTTCTACGAGCAGTACTTC. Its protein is CSVEQFYEQYF.